These 14 T cell receptor beta chains share one sample of origin, sequenced in a study of cytomegalovirus exposure and HLA in healthy donors. The study ran its PCR with 60 Vbeta and 13 Jbeta primers. This table comes from immunoSEQ multiplex PCR, and its TCRdb copy is limited to in-frame clones, with some not included. The sample has approximately 160,000 clones, 70% to 85% seen once. The specimen sequenced was PBMCs. All receptors derive from a woman aged 25 to 39 in good health and CMV-seronegative.

V and J are TRBV19 and TRBJ1-4; D might be TRBD1 (6 bases). Germline values: CDR1 LNHDA, CDR2 SQIVND (reference sequence). The V end lost 9 bases, the J end lost 5 bases, and 22 bases lay between the germline ends. CDR3 length: 16 amino acids. This CDR3 is CASRGGKTALNEKLFF. CDR3 sequence (DNA): TGTGCCAGCAGAGGGGGAAAGACAGCCCTGAATGAAAAACTGTTTTTT.

The chain employs TRBV28 and TRBJ1-2, with a possible D match to TRBD1 (6 bases). The germline V gene encodes CDR1 MDHEN and CDR2 SYDVKM. The V gene lost 3 bases and the J gene lost 7 bases, with 21 bases spanning the gap. The CDR3 extends over 16 amino acids. The CDR3 loop is CASSFRMDRPAGGYTF. CDR3 coding DNA: TGTGCCAGCAGTTTCAGGATGGACAGACCCGCGGGTGGCTACACCTTC.

This chain joins TRBV6-5 and TRBJ1-4; unclear D gene. The V end lost 4 bases, the J end lost 8 bases, and 20 bases lay between the germline ends. The CDR3 loop spans 16 amino acids. Germline V gene data show CDR1 as MNHEY and CDR2 as SVGAGI. CDR3 region: CASSFLREPKREKLFF. CDR3 coding DNA: TGTGCCAGCAGTTTCCTACGGGAACCAAAGAGGGAAAAACTGTTTTTT.

This clone turned up a few times. This chain joins TRBV20-1 and TRBJ1-2; D might be TRBD1 (5 bases). The CDR3 length is 11 residues. Germline V CDR1 and CDR2: DFQATT, SNEGSKA (reference sequence). With 7 bases removed from V and 5 bases from J, the gap between germline ends came to 11 bases. The CDR3 coding sequence is TGCAGTGGGGGGGAGGGGTATGGCTACACCTTC. Protein product: CSGGEGYGYTF.

The genes are TRBV28 and TRBJ1-2, with 8 bases matching TRBD1. The CDR3 length is 13 residues. Germline CDR1 MDHEN, CDR2 SYDVKM. Trimming removed 3 bases from V and 4 bases from J; junction bases left unmatched: 1. This chain's CDR3 is CASSLGQVYGYTF. In nucleotides, the CDR3 is TGTGCCAGCAGTTTGGGACAGGTCTATGGCTACACCTTC.

About this clone: The sample holds other DNA sequences that translate to the same CDR3. J is TRBJ1-1 and V is TRBV6-1; TRBD1 agrees at 10 bases. This CDR3 comprises 15 residues. V dropped 6 bases and J dropped 1; count of bases not matched to a gene: 5. Germline loops: CDR1 MNHNS, CDR2 SASEGT. CDR3 protein: CASSPRQGANTEAFF. CDR3 DNA: TGTGCCAGCAGCCCAAGACAGGGGGCGAACACTGAAGCTTTCTTT.

In its sample, this clone was seen once. This chain connects TRBV30 to TRBJ2-2; 8 bases are a match to TRBD2. The junction had 7 bases not matched to a gene; V was cut back by 6 bases and J by 4 bases. In germline, CDR1 is GTSNPN, CDR2 SVGIG (reference sequence). CDR3 size: 14 residues. The CDR3 DNA sequence: TGTGCCTGCGGGGGGACTAGAAGCACCGGGGAGCTGTTTTTT. Translating it yields CACGGTRSTGELFF. Complete variable domain (other parts from reference TRBV30 and TRBJ2-2): SQTIHQWPATLVQPVGSPLSLECTVEGTSNPNLYWYRQAAGRGLQLLFYSVGIGQISSEVPQNLSASRPQDRQFILSSKKLLLSDSGFYLCACGGTRSTGELFFGEGSRLTVL.

On this clone: An end of the junction differs from the germline gene, which may be a read error. The chain employs TRBV5-8 and TRBJ1-2; 7 nucleotides match TRBD1. The CDR3 is 16 amino acids. From germline, CDR1 is SGHTS and CDR2 YDEGEE. Here the CDR3 DNA reads TGTGCCAGCAGCTTGAGTGGGACAGATTCCTACTATGGCTACCCCTTC. This translates into CASSLSGTDSYYGYPF.

On this clone: Germline and junction disagree at one end, which may indicate a read error. The rearrangement uses TRBV2 and TRBJ1-2; TRBD1 aligns across 8 bases. Germline assignment: CDR1 SNHLY and CDR2 FYNNEI. This CDR3 has 14 residues. This CDR3 is CASSDRGQHYGYPF. CDR3 sequence (DNA): TGTGCCAGCAGTGACAGGGGGCAGCACTATGGCTACCCCTTC.

This clone showed up just once. The chain recombines TRBV29-1 with TRBJ2-3; TRBD1 is a possible D gene (6 bases). Germline V gene data show CDR1 as SQVTM and CDR2 as ANQGSEA. Between the trimmed V and J ends, which lost 1 base and 0 bases, there was a span of 8 bases. The CDR3 has 14 amino acids. The DNA for the CDR3 is TGCAGCGTTGAAGCAGGGGACAGCACAGATACGCAGTATTTT. It specifies CSVEAGDSTDTQYF.

The chain is built from TRBV5-1 and TRBJ1-2, with no clear D. Trimming cost V 4 bases and J 4 bases, with 17 bases left between them. The V gene's germline CDR1 is SGHRS and CDR2 YFSETQ. This CDR3 has 15 residues. CDR3 nucleotide sequence: TGCGCCAGCAGCACGGGAGGAAGAATCTTCTATGGCTACACCTTC. Translated, it gives CASSTGGRIFYGYTF.

The V and J genes are TRBV5-6 and TRBJ2-7; D gene ambiguous. There are 14 residues in the CDR3. CDR1 is SGHDT, CDR2 YYEEEE, per germline. Deletions cut 2 bases from V and 2 bases from J, with 11 bases between. CDR3 region: CASSLQFATYEQYF. CDR3 nucleotide sequence: TGTGCCAGCAGCTTACAGTTCGCGACCTACGAGCAGTACTTC.

The J gene is TRBJ2-5, the V gene TRBV5-1; 8 bases align to TRBD1. The CDR3 totals 13 residues. Germline V gives CDR1 SGHRS, CDR2 YFSETQ. V lost 3 bases and J lost 3; bases outside the gene matches: 1. CDR3 residues: CASSSTGEETQYF. The DNA for the CDR3 is TGCGCCAGCAGCTCGACAGGGGAAGAGACCCAGTACTTC.

The rearrangement links TRBV2 to TRBJ2-1; 7 bases line up with TRBD1. Germline V gives CDR1 SNHLY, CDR2 FYNNEI. CDR3 length: 16 residues. Germline trimming cut 7 bases from V and 1 base from J; bases unmatched to any gene: 10. The CDR3 here is CASNKKGGNSYNEQFF. CDR3 sequence (DNA): TGTGCCAGCAATAAAAAAGGGGGCAATTCCTACAATGAGCAGTTCTTC.